This T cell receptor beta chain emerged from a study of metastatic and nonmetastatic thyroid tumors. No treatment of any kind had been given to any patient before thyroid surgery. This clone was seen more than once but under ten times. Germline is not matched at one junction end, which may reflect a read error. TCRdb called clones again from the PCR reads with MiXCR. The repertoire includes around 35,000 clones, roughly 15% of them detected once, and under 3.5% sits in the top ten. The clonotype comes from a female donor with papillary thyroid cancer or a benign thyroid nodule (not recorded which). Some clones in this sample may be carry-over from other donors' samples. The sequencing input was blood.

CDR3: CASSDREVRNEQLF. CDR3 coding DNA: TGTGCCAGCAGTGACCGGGAGGTCCGAAATGAGCAGTTATTC. V is TRBV2 and J is TRBJ2-1, with 7 bases identical to TRBD2. Germline V gene lookup returns CDR1 SNHLY and CDR2 FYNNEI. The CDR3 has 14 residues.